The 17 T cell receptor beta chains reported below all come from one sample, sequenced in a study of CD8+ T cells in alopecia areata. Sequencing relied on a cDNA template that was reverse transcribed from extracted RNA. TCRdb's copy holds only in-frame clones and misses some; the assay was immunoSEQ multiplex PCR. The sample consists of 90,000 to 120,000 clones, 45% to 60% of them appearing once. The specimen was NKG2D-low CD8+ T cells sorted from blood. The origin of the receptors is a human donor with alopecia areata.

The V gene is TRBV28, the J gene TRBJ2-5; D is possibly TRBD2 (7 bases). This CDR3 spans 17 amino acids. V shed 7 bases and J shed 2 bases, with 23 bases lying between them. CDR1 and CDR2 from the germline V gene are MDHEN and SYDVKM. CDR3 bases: TGTGCCAGCATGTTCACCGCCAGCGGGACACCACAAGAGACCCAGTACTTC. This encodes CASMFTASGTPQETQYF. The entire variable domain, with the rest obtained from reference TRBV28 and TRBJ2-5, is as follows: DVKVTQSSRYLVKRTGEKVFLECVQDMDHENMFWYRQDPGLGLRLIYFSYDVKMKEKGDIPEGYSVSREKKERFSLILESASTNQTSMYLCASMFTASGTPQETQYFGPGTRLLVL.

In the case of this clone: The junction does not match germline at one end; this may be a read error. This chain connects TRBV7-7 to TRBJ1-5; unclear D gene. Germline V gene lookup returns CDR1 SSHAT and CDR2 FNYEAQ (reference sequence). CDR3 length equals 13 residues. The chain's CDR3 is CASSVGWNQPQHF. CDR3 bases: TGTGCTAGCAGCGTGGGTTGGAATCAGCCCCAGCATTTT.

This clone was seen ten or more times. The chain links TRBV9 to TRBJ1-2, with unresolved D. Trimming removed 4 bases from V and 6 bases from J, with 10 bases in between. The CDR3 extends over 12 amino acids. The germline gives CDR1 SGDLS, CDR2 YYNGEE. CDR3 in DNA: TGTGCCAGCAGCAGCGGGGAGCATGGCTACACCTTC. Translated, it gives CASSSGEHGYTF. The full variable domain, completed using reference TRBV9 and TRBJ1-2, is DSGVTQTPKHLITATGQRVTLRCSPRSGDLSVYWYQQSLDQGLQFLIQYYNGEERAKGNILERFSAQQFPDLHSELNLSSLELGDSALYFCASSSGEHGYTFGSGTRLTVV.

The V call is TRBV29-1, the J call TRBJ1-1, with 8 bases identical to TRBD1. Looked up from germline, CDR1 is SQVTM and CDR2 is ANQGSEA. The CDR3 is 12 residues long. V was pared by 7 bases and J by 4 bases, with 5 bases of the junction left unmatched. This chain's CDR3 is CSARTGSTEAFF. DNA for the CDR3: TGCAGCGCCCGGACAGGGAGCACTGAAGCTTTCTTT.

The CDR3 reads CASSIRGRLTEAFF. CDR3 nucleotide sequence: TGTGCCAGTAGTATACGGGGGCGCCTCACTGAAGCTTTCTTT. The chain combines TRBV19 with TRBJ1-1; tentatively, D is TRBD1 (6 bases). The CDR3 sequence is 14 residues long. CDR1 LNHDA and CDR2 SQIVND come from the germline V gene (reference sequence). The V end was cut by 2 bases, the J end by 4 bases, with 11 bases between.

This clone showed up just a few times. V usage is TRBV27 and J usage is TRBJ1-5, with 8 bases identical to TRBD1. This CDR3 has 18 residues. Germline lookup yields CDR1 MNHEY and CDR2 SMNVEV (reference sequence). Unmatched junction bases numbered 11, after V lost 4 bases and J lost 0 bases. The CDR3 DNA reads TGTGCCAGCAGTTGGACAGGGTTTGGGGTATATAGCAATCAGCCCCAGCATTTT. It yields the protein CASSWTGFGVYSNQPQHF.

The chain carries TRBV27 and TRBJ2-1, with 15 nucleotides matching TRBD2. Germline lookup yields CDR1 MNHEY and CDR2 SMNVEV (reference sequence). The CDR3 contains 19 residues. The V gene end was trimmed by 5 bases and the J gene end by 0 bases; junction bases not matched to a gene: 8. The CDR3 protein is CASSLGTSGRTYSYNEQFF. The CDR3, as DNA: TGTGCCAGCAGTCTAGGGACTAGCGGGAGGACTTACTCCTACAATGAGCAGTTCTTC.

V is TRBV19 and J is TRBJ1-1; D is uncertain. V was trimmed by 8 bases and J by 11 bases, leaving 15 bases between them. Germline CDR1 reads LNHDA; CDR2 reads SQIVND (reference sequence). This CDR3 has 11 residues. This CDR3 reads CASGDRPVAFF. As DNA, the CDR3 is TGTGCCAGTGGAGACCGGCCCGTGGCTTTCTTT.

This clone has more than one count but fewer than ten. In DNA form, the CDR3 reads TGTGCCAGCAGCTTAGCCCCAGATACGCAGTATTTT. This encodes CASSLAPDTQYF. The chain has TRBV13 and TRBJ2-3; D ambiguous. Looked up from germline, CDR1 is PRHDT and CDR2 is FYEKMQ (reference sequence). CDR3 size: 12 residues. V shed 1 base and J shed 4 bases, with 3 bases lying between them.

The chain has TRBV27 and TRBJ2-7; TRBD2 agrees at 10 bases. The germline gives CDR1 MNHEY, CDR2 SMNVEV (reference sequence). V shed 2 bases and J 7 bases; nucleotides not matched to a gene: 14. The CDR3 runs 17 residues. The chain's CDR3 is CASSLGLAGDPRGEQYF. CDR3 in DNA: TGTGCCAGCAGTTTAGGGCTAGCGGGAGATCCAAGGGGGGAGCAGTACTTC.

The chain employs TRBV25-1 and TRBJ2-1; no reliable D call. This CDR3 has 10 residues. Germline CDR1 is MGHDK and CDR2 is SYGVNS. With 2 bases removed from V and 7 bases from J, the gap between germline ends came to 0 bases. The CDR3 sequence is CASSENEQFF. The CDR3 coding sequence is TGTGCCAGCAGTGAAAATGAGCAGTTCTTC.

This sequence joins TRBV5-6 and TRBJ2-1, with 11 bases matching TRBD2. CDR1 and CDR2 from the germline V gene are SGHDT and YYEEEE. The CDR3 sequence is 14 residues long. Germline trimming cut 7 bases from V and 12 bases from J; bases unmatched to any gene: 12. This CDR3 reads CASWTSGFPEGQFF. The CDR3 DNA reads TGTGCCAGCTGGACTAGCGGGTTCCCTGAGGGGCAGTTCTTC.

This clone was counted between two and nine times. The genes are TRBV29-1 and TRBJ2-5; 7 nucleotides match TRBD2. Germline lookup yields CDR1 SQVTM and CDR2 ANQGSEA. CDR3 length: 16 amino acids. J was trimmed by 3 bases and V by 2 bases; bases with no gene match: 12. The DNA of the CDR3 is TGCAGCGTTGAATCGGCGGGAGCAGTCTTAAAAGAGACCCAGTACTTC. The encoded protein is CSVESAGAVLKETQYF.

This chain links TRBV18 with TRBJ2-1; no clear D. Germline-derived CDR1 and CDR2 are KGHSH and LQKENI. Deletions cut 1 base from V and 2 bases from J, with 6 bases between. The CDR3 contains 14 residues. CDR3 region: CASSPLSTYNEQFF. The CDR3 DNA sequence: TGTGCCAGCTCACCACTCTCCACCTACAATGAGCAGTTCTTC.

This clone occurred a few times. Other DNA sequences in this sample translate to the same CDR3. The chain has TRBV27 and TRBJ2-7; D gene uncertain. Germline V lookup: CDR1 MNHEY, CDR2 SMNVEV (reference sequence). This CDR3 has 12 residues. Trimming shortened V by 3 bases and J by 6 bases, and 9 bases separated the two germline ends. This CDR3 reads CASSLWGTEQYF. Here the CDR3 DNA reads TGTGCCAGCAGTTTGTGGGGAACCGAGCAGTACTTC.

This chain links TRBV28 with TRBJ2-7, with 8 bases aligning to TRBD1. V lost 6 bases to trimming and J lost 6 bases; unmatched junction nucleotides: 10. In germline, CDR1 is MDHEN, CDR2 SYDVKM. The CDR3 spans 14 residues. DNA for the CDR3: TGTGCCAGCAGCCAGTGGACAGGGCGTAGCGAGCAGTACTTC. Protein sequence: CASSQWTGRSEQYF.

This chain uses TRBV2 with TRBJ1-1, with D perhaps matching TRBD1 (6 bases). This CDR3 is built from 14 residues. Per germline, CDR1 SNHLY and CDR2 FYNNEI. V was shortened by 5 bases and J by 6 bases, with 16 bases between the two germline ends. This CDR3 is CASSLGSGDAEAFF. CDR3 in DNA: TGTGCCAGCAGTTTAGGATCAGGGGACGCTGAAGCTTTCTTT.